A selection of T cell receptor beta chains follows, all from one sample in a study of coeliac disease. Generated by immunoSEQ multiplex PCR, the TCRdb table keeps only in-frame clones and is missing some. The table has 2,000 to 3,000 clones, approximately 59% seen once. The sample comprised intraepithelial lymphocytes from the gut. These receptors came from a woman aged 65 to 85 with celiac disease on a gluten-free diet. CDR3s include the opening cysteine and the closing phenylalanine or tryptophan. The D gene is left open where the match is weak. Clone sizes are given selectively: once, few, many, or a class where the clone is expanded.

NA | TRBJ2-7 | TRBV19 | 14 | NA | CASSIGDLAYEQYF | TGTGCCAGTAGTATCGGGGATCTCGCCTACGAGCAGTACTTC
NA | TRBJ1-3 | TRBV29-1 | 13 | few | CSVGQSSGNTIYF | TGCAGCGTTGGACAGTCCTCTGGAAACACCATATATTTT
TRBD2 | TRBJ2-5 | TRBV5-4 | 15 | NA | CASSSTSGAQETQYF | TGTGCCAGCAGCTCGACTAGCGGGGCGCAAGAGACCCAGTACTTC
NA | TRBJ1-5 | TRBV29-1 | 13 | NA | CSVGPGGNQPQHF | TGCAGCGTCGGACCCGGGGGTAATCAGCCCCAGCATTTT
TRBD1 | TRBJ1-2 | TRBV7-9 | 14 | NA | CASSLEVDRGGYTF | TGTGCCAGCAGCTTAGAAGTGGACAGGGGGGGCTACACCTTC
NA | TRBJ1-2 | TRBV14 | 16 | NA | CASSPRQETSLNGYTF | TGTGCCAGCAGCCCCCGACAGGAGACCTCACTAAATGGCTACACCTTC
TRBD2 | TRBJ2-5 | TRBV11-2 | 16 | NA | CASSLGLAGVYETQYF | TGTGCCAGCAGCTTAGGGCTAGCGGGAGTTTATGAGACCCAGTACTTC
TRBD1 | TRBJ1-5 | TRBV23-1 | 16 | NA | CASSQGDRGFNQPQHF | TGCGCCAGCAGTCAAGGGGACAGGGGATTCAATCAGCCCCAGCATTTT
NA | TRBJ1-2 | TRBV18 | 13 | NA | CASSPSTPHGYTF | TGTGCCAGCTCACCATCAACACCACATGGCTACACCTTC
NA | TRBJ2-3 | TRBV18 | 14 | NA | CASSPYRGTDTQYF | TGTGCCAGCTCACCTTACAGGGGCACAGATACGCAGTATTTT
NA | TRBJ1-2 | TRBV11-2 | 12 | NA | CASTLTGYGYTF | TGTGCCAGCACCCTAACAGGGTATGGCTACACCTTC
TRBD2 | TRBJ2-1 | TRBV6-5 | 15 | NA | CASPPRGESYNEQFF | TGTGCCAGCCCCCCCCGGGGGGAATCCTACAATGAGCAGTTCTTC
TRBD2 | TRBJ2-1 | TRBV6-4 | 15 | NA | CASSRPGGSRNEQFF | TGTGCCAGCAGCCGCCCGGGCGGGAGTAGGAATGAGCAGTTCTTC
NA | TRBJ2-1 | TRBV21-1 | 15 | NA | CASSVSGGSYNEQFF | TGTGCCAGCAGCGTTAGCGGGGGGTCTTACAATGAGCAGTTCTTC
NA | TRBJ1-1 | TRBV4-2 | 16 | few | CASSGWGGEMNTEAFF | TGTGCCAGCAGCGGGTGGGGGGGGGAGATGAACACTGAAGCTTTCTTT
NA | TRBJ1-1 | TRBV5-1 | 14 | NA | CASSLLTENTEAFF | TGCGCCAGCAGCTTGTTGACAGAGAACACTGAAGCTTTCTTT
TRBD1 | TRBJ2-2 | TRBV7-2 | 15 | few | CASQEQGAYSGELFF | TGTGCCAGCCAGGAGCAGGGGGCGTATAGCGGGGAGCTGTTTTTT
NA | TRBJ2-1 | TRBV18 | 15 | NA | CASSPGAGDYNEQFF | TGTGCCAGCTCACCAGGCGCAGGGGACTACAATGAGCAGTTCTTC
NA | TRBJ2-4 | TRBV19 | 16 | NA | CASSIGSFGAKNIQYF | TGTGCCAGTAGTATAGGTTCTTTCGGGGCCAAAAACATTCAGTACTTC
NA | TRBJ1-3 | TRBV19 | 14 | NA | CASSIAGTGNTIYF | TGTGCCAGTAGTATTGCCGGGACAGGAAACACCATATATTTT
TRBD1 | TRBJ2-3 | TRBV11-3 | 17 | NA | CASSPRVRDRGTDTQYF | TGTGCCAGCAGCCCCAGGGTTCGGGACAGGGGAACAGATACGCAGTATTTT
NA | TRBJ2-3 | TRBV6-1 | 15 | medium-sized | CASSESGPITDTQYF | TGTGCCAGCAGTGAAAGTGGTCCTATCACAGATACGCAGTATTTT
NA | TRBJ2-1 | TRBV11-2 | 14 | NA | CASSFQDLYNEQFF | TGTGCCAGCAGCTTCCAGGATTTATACAATGAGCAGTTCTTC
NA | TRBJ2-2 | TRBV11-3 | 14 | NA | CASSYNRNTGELFF | TGTGCCAGCAGCTACAACAGGAACACCGGGGAGCTGTTTTTT
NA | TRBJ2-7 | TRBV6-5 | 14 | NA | CASTQRQTTYEQYF | TGTGCCAGCACCCAAAGACAGACGACCTACGAGCAGTACTTC
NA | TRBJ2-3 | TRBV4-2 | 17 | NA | CASSLNRQLGGQDTQYF | TGTGCCAGCAGCCTTAACCGCCAACTTGGAGGTCAAGATACGCAGTATTTT
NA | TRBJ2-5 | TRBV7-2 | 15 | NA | CASSPSRQARETQYF | TGTGCCAGCAGCCCATCCCGACAGGCGAGAGAGACCCAGTACTTC
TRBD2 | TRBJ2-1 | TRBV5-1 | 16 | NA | CASSRFSGASYNEQFF | TGTGCCAGCAGCCGCTTTAGCGGGGCCTCCTACAATGAGCAGTTCTTC
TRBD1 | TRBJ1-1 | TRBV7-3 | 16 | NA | CASSIYRGEGDTEAFF | TGTGCCAGCAGCATCTACAGGGGTGAGGGGGACACTGAAGCTTTCTTT
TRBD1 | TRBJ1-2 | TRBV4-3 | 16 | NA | CASSHLRGQGAQGYTF | TGCGCCAGCAGCCACCTCCGGGGACAGGGGGCGCAAGGCTACACCTTC
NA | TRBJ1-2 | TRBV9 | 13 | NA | CASSAFPNYGYTF | TGTGCCAGCAGCGCTTTTCCTAACTATGGCTACACCTTC
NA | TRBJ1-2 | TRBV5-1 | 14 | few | CASSLGTPLYGYTF | TGCGCCAGCAGCTTGGGGACACCGCTCTATGGCTACACCTTC
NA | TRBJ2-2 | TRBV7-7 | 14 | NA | CASSLRGNTGELFF | TGTGCTAGCAGCTTACGAGGAAACACCGGGGAGCTGTTTTTT
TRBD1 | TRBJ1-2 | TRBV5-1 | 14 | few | CASSLVGGRHGYTF | TGTGCCAGCAGCTTGGTAGGGGGCAGGCATGGCTACACCTTC
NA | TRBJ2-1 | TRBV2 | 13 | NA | CASSPGSQVRQFF | TGTGCCAGCAGTCCCGGGAGCCAGGTCCGGCAGTTCTTC
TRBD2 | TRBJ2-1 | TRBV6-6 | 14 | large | CASSLTSGGHEQFF | TGTGCCAGCAGCTTGACTAGCGGGGGCCATGAGCAGTTCTTC
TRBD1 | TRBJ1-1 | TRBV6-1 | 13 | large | CASSTQGYTEAFF | TGTGCCAGCAGTACACAGGGGTACACTGAAGCTTTCTTT
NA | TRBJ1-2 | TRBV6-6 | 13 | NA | CASRIDLDYGYTF | TGTGCCAGCAGGATAGATTTAGACTATGGCTACACCTTC
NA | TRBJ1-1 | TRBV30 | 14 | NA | CAWNLGQINTEAFF | TGTGCCTGGAACCTCGGACAGATAAACACTGAAGCTTTCTTT
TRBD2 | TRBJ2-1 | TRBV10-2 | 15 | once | CASSTGLAVFIEQFF | TGCGCCAGCAGTACCGGACTAGCGGTCTTTATAGAGCAGTTCTTC